This entry is about one T cell receptor beta chain. The antigen is undetermined. The sequenced target, TCR beta, came from blood CD8+ and CD4+ T cells. The controls were healthy donors who were matched for age and sex. RNA was extracted with the RNeasy kit, and a quantity of about 0.45 to 1 ug was reverse transcribed using random hexamers. By means of immunoSEQ multiplex PCR, TCR beta CDR3 spanning 54 Vbeta and 13 Jbeta underwent amplification. TCRdb fed the immunoSEQ multiplex PCR reads into MiXCR, producing one record per CDR3 protein. The table has approximately 190,000 distinct CDR3 sequences, 80% to 95% seen once. These data belong to a study of CD8 T cells in Susac syndrome. Study findings and constraints: A relatively small number of individuals underwent TCR sequencing and HLA analysis.

Germline trimming cut 0 bases from V and 7 bases from J; bases unmatched to any gene: 6. CDR1 is KGHDR, CDR2 SFDVKD, per germline. The CDR3 has 16 residues. The sample taken for sequencing was CD4+ T cells from PBMCs. The TCR sequence derives from a human donor in good health. This chain links TRBV24-1 with TRBJ2-1, with TRBD1 matching 9 bases. In nucleotides, the CDR3 is TGTGCCACCAGTGATTTGCCGGGACAGGGACCAAATGAGCAGTTCTTC. Amino acids: CATSDLPGQGPNEQFF.